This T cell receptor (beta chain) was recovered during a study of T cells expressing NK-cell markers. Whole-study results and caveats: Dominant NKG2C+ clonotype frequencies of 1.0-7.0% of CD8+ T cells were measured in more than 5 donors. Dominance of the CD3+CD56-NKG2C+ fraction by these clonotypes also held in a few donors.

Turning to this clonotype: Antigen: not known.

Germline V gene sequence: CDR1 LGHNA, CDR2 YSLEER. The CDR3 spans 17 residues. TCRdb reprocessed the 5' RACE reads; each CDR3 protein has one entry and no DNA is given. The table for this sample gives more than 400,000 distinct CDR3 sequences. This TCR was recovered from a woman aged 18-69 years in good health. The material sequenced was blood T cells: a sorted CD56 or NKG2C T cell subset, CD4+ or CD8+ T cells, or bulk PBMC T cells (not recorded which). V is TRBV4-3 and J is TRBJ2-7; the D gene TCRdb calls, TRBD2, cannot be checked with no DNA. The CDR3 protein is CASSHDQEGGRTAGQYF.